The 9 T cell receptor beta chains below were found in one sample sequenced in a study of cytomegalovirus exposure and HLA in healthy donors. The PCR had 60 Vbeta and 13 Jbeta primers. Here immunoSEQ multiplex PCR was the method, and the copy in TCRdb shows in-frame clones only, minus some. This table has about 93,000 clones, over 75% appearing once. Sequencing was performed on PBMCs. These TCRs come from a boy aged 5-17 years in good health and CMV-seronegative.

About this clone itself: The sample contains more than one DNA sequence encoding this CDR3. The chain recombines TRBV4-3 with TRBJ2-6; maybe TRBD1 (5 bases). The CDR3 has 17 residues. Trimming took 0 bases from V and 0 from J, leaving 9 bases between them. The V gene's germline CDR1 is LGHNA and CDR2 YSLEER. Here the CDR3 DNA reads TGCGCCAGCAGCCAAGATCAGGGTGTCTCTGGGGCCAACGTCCTGACTTTC. It specifies CASSQDQGVSGANVLTF.

The rearrangement links TRBV7-8 to TRBJ2-7; possibly TRBD1 for D (6 bases). The CDR3 extends over 16 amino acids. Per the germline V gene, CDR1 is SGHVS and CDR2 is FQNEAQ. Trimming took off 5 bases at V and 0 bases at J, with 17 bases between the two ends. DNA of the CDR3: TGTGCCAGCAGCCGTAACCGGGACATCAGCTCCTACGAGCAGTACTTC. Translated, it gives CASSRNRDISSYEQYF.

As regards this clone: Other nucleotide sequences from this sample produce the same CDR3. The chain couples TRBV28 to TRBJ1-3; D unclear. The V end lost 8 bases, the J end lost 1 base, and 6 bases lay between the germline ends. CDR3 length equals 12 residues. Per the germline V gene, CDR1 is MDHEN and CDR2 is SYDVKM. The CDR3 DNA follows: TGTGCCAGCGCTAGTTCTGGAAACACCATATATTTT. It specifies CASASSGNTIYF.

V and J are TRBV29-1 and TRBJ2-3; D may be TRBD1 (6 bases). The CDR3 has 15 amino acids. The germline CDR1 and CDR2 sequences are SQVTM and ANQGSEA. V was cut by 1 base and J by 1 base, with 12 bases left in between. The CDR3 spells CSVEGGLSGTDTQYF. The CDR3 DNA reads as TGCAGCGTTGAAGGGGGGCTTAGCGGCACAGATACGCAGTATTTT.

This clone showed up many times. This chain joins TRBV27 and TRBJ1-1, with TRBD1 identical over 8 bases. The CDR3 sequence is 12 residues long. The junction had 6 bases not matched to a gene; V was cut back by 4 bases and J by 11 bases. From germline, CDR1 is MNHEY and CDR2 SMNVEV (reference sequence). CDR3 nucleotide sequence: TGTGCCAGCAGTTACGGACAGGGCTCCGCTTTCTTT. Residues: CASSYGQGSAFF.

The table lists this clone with a count of one. V and J are TRBV6-5 and TRBJ2-7, with TRBD2 as a possible D gene (7 bases). Germline V gives CDR1 MNHEY, CDR2 SVGAGI. This CDR3 spans 13 amino acids. V was trimmed by 6 bases and J by 6 bases, leaving 15 bases between them. In nucleotides, the CDR3 is TGTGCCAGCAGGAGCCGGGGGGCGGGCGAGCAGTACTTC. This encodes CASRSRGAGEQYF.

The chain recombines TRBV7-2 with TRBJ2-3; 8 positions agree with TRBD2. Unmatched junction bases numbered 5, after V lost 5 bases and J lost 1 base. Germline CDR1 reads SGHTA; CDR2 reads FQGNSA. This CDR3 has 15 residues. As DNA, the CDR3 is TGTGCCAGCAGCCCCGGGGGGGGCCGCACAGATACGCAGTATTTT. This encodes CASSPGGGRTDTQYF.

The genes are TRBV7-9 and TRBJ1-2, with 7 bases matching TRBD1. The CDR3 length is 15 residues. Per the germline V gene, CDR1 is SEHNR and CDR2 is FQNEAQ (reference sequence). V dropped 5 bases and J dropped 6; count of bases not matched to a gene: 12. CDR3 residues: CASSMTGYWADGYTF. As DNA, the CDR3 is TGTGCCAGCAGCATGACAGGGTACTGGGCGGATGGCTACACCTTC.

This chain's CDR3 is CASTGRAYGYTF. CDR3 in DNA: TGTGCCAGCACCGGGCGGGCCTATGGCTACACCTTC. The rearrangement links TRBV25-1 to TRBJ1-2; D remains ambiguous. There are 12 residues in the CDR3. V shed 7 bases and J shed 4 bases, with 10 bases lying between them. Germline V gene data show CDR1 as MGHDK and CDR2 as SYGVNS.